What follows are 20 T cell receptor beta chains derived from one specimen sequenced in a study of blood T cell repertoires in COVID-19. Repertoires were generated with immunoSEQ multiplex PCR, while TCRdb's copy carries only in-frame clones and drops some. The data show about 68,000 clones, approximately 86% seen once. Sequenced: peripheral blood. These receptors were obtained from a woman aged 55-69 years with acute or convalescent COVID-19.

The chain has TRBV2 and TRBJ1-2; unclear D gene. The germline V and J ends were trimmed by 2 bases and 5 bases, with 9 bases remaining between them. This CDR3 contains 13 residues. Germline-derived CDR1 and CDR2 are SNHLY and FYNNEI. The CDR3 DNA sequence: TGTGCCAGCAGTGAAAACAGACGATATGGCTACACCTTC. Protein sequence: CASSENRRYGYTF. Based on the CDR3 plus reference TRBV2 and TRBJ1-2, the full variable domain is EPEVTQTPSHQVTQMGQEVILRCVPISNHLYFYWYRQILGQKVEFLVSFYNNEISEKSEIFDDQFSVERPDGSNFTLKIRSTKLEDSAMYFCASSENRRYGYTFGSGTRLTVV.

This clone was detected only once. The chain carries TRBV9 and TRBJ1-1, with 7 bases matching TRBD1. With V trimmed by 4 bases and J by 3 bases, 9 bases remained unmatched. The CDR3 is 15 amino acids. Germline-derived CDR1 and CDR2 are SGDLS and YYNGEE. CDR3 nucleotide sequence: TGTGCCAGCAGCCCACAGGGGTCGGCGGACACTGAAGCTTTCTTT. Its protein is CASSPQGSADTEAFF.

This chain uses TRBV19 with TRBJ1-5; D not resolved. Trimming took off 9 bases at V and 2 bases at J, with 8 bases between the two ends. CDR1 LNHDA and CDR2 SQIVND come from the germline V gene (reference sequence). The CDR3 spans 12 residues. The CDR3 reads CASRVRNQPQHF. The CDR3 nucleotides are TGTGCCAGCCGGGTTCGCAATCAGCCCCAGCATTTT.

This clone was observed once. V and J are TRBV6-6 and TRBJ2-7, with D possibly matching TRBD2 (5 bases). The CDR3 has 16 residues. Germline V lookup: CDR1 MNHNY, CDR2 SVGAGI (reference sequence). V was shortened by 3 bases and J by 0 bases, with 15 bases between the two germline ends. The CDR3 region has the DNA TGTGCCAGCAGTTATCCCGATAGCGTTAACTCCTACGAGCAGTACTTC. Translating it yields CASSYPDSVNSYEQYF.

The V gene is TRBV1, the J gene TRBJ2-3; no check of the table's D call, TRBD1, against the DNA was made. TRBV1 is a listed pseudogene. The CDR3 sequence is 17 residues long. The CDR3 region has the DNA TGCACCAGCAGCCAAGGAATAGGGGGCGCACAGCCAGATACGCAGTATTTT. It specifies CTSSQGIGGAQPDTQYF.

V gene TRBV5-1 combines with J gene TRBJ1-2; TRBD1 matches at 8 bases. CDR1 is SGHRS, CDR2 YFSETQ, per germline. The V gene end was trimmed by 4 bases and the J gene end by 8 bases; junction bases not matched to a gene: 7. The CDR3 spans 13 residues. The DNA of the CDR3 is TGCGCCAGCAGCCCCGCAGGGGGCTTAGGCTACACCTTC. Its translation is CASSPAGGLGYTF.

In this sample, this clone turned up a few times. The rearrangement links TRBV19 to TRBJ2-1; the match to TRBD1 covers 9 bases. This CDR3 has 15 amino acids. Germline-derived CDR1 and CDR2 are LNHDA and SQIVND (reference sequence). The junction had 8 bases not matched to a gene; V was cut back by 4 bases and J by 7 bases. The CDR3 DNA reads as TGTGCCAGTAGTACCCTAGGACAGGGGTGGAATGAGCAGTTCTTC. This gives the protein CASSTLGQGWNEQFF.

This chain connects TRBV25-1 to TRBJ1-1; D may be TRBD1 (5 bases). Germline CDR1 reads MGHDK; CDR2 reads SYGVNS. The CDR3 totals 12 residues. Trimming left V 6 bases short and J 3 bases short, with 8 bases between. The CDR3 nucleotides are TGTGCCAGCAGGGGGGGGGACACTGAAGCTTTCTTT. The encoded protein is CASRGGDTEAFF.

This clone was recorded only once. The rearrangement uses TRBV12-5 and TRBJ2-2; perhaps TRBD1 as D (6 bases). With 2 bases removed from V and 3 bases from J, the gap between germline ends came to 13 bases. The CDR3 has 16 residues. Germline V gene sequence: CDR1 LGHNT, CDR2 FRNRAP. DNA for the CDR3: TGTGCTAGTGGTTTGATGGTAGGGGGAGACACCGGGGAGCTGTTTTTT. As protein: CASGLMVGGDTGELFF.

V is TRBV20-1 and J is TRBJ2-7; TRBD2 might be the D (5 bases). This CDR3 is 12 amino acids long. V dropped 3 bases and J dropped 6 bases, with 12 bases sitting between them. Germline V gene lookup returns CDR1 DFQATT and CDR2 SNEGSKA (reference sequence). CDR3 protein: CSASFGSSEQYF. The CDR3 region has the DNA TGCAGTGCTAGTTTTGGGAGCTCCGAGCAGTACTTC.

V is TRBV18 and J is TRBJ2-3; 9 bases are a match to TRBD2. From germline, CDR1 is KGHSH and CDR2 LQKENI. This CDR3 is 16 amino acids long. J lost 4 bases, V lost 1 base, and 6 bases had no gene match. DNA of the CDR3: TGTGCCAGCTCACCACGGGCGGGAGGGCCCTCAGATACGCAGTATTTT. It codes for CASSPRAGGPSDTQYF.

As DNA, the CDR3 is TGTGCCGGGAGAGGGACAGGCCTAAATCAGCCCCAGCATTTT. Translated: CAGRGTGLNQPQHF. V usage is TRBV6-5 and J usage is TRBJ1-5; the match to TRBD1 covers 8 bases. This CDR3 contains 14 residues. CDR1 and CDR2 from the germline V gene are MNHEY and SVGAGI. V shed 11 bases, J shed 4 bases, and the junction held 10 bases outside the gene matches.

The chain links TRBV18 to TRBJ2-3, with D maybe TRBD2 (7 bases). V gave up 2 bases and J gave up 1 base, with 10 bases separating them. Looked up from germline, CDR1 is KGHSH and CDR2 is LQKENI. This CDR3 contains 15 residues. For the CDR3, the DNA is TGTGCCAGCTCACCAAAGGGGGGGGGCACAGATACGCAGTATTTT. Translated, it gives CASSPKGGGTDTQYF.

The chain couples TRBV28 to TRBJ1-1; D is unclear. Germline lookup yields CDR1 MDHEN and CDR2 SYDVKM. The CDR3 contains 13 residues. V gave up 8 bases and J gave up 1 base, with 11 bases separating them. CDR3 protein: CASHGTPNTEAFF. The DNA of the CDR3 is TGTGCCAGCCATGGCACACCGAACACTGAAGCTTTCTTT.

The gene calls are TRBV3-1 (or the pseudogene TRBV3-2) and TRBJ1-1; 8 bases are shared with TRBD1. Trimming removed 0 bases from V and 10 bases from J; junction bases left unmatched: 7. The CDR3 length is 14 residues. Germline CDR1 is LGHDT and CDR2 is YNNKEL (reference sequence). The CDR3 DNA follows: TGTGCCAGCAGCCAAGATTGGTCAGGGGGCGCAGCTTTCTTT. It translates to CASSQDWSGGAAFF.

The genes are TRBV19 and TRBJ2-2, with 8 bases that match TRBD1. With V trimmed by 10 bases and J by 4 bases, 11 bases remained unmatched. Germline CDR1 LNHDA, CDR2 SQIVND (reference sequence). The CDR3 covers 15 residues. CDR3 protein: CATRTGTGGTGELFF. The CDR3 DNA is TGTGCCACCCGAACCGGGACAGGAGGCACCGGGGAGCTGTTTTTT.

The chain uses TRBV7-2 and TRBJ1-2, with 8 bases that match TRBD1. V lost 4 bases to trimming and J lost 5 bases; unmatched junction nucleotides: 18. CDR1 SGHTA and CDR2 FQGNSA come from the germline V gene. This CDR3 spans 18 amino acids. The CDR3 DNA sequence: TGTGCCAGCAGCTCCCGCTTTTTTCCGGGACAGGTAGTATATGGCTACACCTTC. It specifies CASSSRFFPGQVVYGYTF.

The V and J genes are TRBV5-6 and TRBJ2-1, with 7 bases lining up with TRBD2. This CDR3 spans 15 amino acids. Germline assignment: CDR1 SGHDT and CDR2 YYEEEE. Trimming removed 4 bases from V and 2 bases from J; junction bases left unmatched: 6. DNA of the CDR3: TGTGCCAGCAGCGCACCGGGACTACCCTACAATGAGCAGTTCTTC. Protein product: CASSAPGLPYNEQFF. Full variable domain (outside the CDR3, taken from reference TRBV5-6 and TRBJ2-1): DAGVTQSPTHLIKTRGQQVTLRCSPKSGHDTVSWYQQALGQGPQFIFQYYEEEERQRGNFPDRFSGHQFPNYSSELNVNALLLGDSALYLCASSAPGLPYNEQFFGPGTRLTVL.

The CDR3 loop reads CASSAGMRRYGYTF. The CDR3 nucleotides read TGTGCCAGCAGCGCCGGAATGAGGCGATATGGCTACACCTTC. This sequence joins TRBV6-5 and TRBJ1-2; D remains ambiguous. This CDR3 spans 14 amino acids. The germline CDR1 and CDR2 sequences are MNHEY and SVGAGI. V was trimmed by 6 bases and J by 5 bases, leaving 16 bases between them.

This clone has a handful of counts. V is TRBV6-5 and J is TRBJ1-1; 8 nucleotides line up with TRBD1. This CDR3 spans 14 amino acids. V lost 4 bases, J lost 1 base, and 2 bases stayed unmatched. Germline CDR1 and CDR2: MNHEY and SVGAGI. The CDR3 DNA reads TGTGCCAGCAGTTCCGGGACAGGGAACACTGAAGCTTTCTTT. This sequence encodes CASSSGTGNTEAFF.